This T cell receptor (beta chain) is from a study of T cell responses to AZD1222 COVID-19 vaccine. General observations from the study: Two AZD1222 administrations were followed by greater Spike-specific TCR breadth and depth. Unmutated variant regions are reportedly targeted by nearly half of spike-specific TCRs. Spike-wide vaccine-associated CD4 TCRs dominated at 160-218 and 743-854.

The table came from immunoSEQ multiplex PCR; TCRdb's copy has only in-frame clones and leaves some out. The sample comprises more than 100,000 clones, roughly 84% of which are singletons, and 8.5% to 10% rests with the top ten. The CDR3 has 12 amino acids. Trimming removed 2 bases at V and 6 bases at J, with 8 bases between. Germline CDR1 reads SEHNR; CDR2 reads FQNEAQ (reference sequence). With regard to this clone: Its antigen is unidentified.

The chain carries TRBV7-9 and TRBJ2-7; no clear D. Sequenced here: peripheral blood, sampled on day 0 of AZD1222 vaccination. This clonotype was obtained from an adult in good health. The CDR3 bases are TGTGCCAGCAGCTTAAGTAGTCTCGAGCAGTACTTC. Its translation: CASSLSSLEQYF.